This TCR beta chain was obtained from a study of identifying expanded T cells in peripheral blood. Here immunoSEQ multiplex PCR was the method, and the copy in TCRdb shows in-frame clones only, minus some. The sample consists of some 70,000 clones, about 90% of them appearing once. About this clone: The antigen remains undetermined.

Looked up from germline, CDR1 is LNHDA and CDR2 is SQIVND (reference sequence). CDR3 length: 15 amino acids. Germline trimming cut 3 bases from V and 3 bases from J; bases unmatched to any gene: 6. General study results and limits: Clone count variance between roughly 2-week samples rose with total template count. Technical replicates showed around 1.2 changed clones; two weeks 15 to 20; four weeks 19.

No infections or other immune events were documented during collection. This rearrangement joins TRBV19 to TRBJ2-5, with TRBD2 matching 8 bases. The sequence was obtained from a person aged 18 to 70 in good health. Sequencing used blood. CDR3 residues: CASSMASGGKETQYF. The DNA for the CDR3 is TGTGCCAGTAGTATGGCCAGCGGGGGTAAAGAGACCCAGTACTTC.